This record concerns one TCR beta chain sequence. The data were taken from a study of blood T cell repertoires in COVID-19. Categorization into cohorts depended on clinical history that participants reported. For recovered donors of Cohort 3, there were two negative PCRs, clearance, or symptom resolution. The CDR3 loop spans 13 amino acids. Per germline, CDR1 GTSNPN and CDR2 SVGIG (reference sequence). Under the authors' procedure: Scientists estimated how many nucleated cells there were by amplifying reference gene primers. Here immunoSEQ multiplex PCR was the method, and the copy in TCRdb shows in-frame clones only, minus some. V and J calls and clone size are given by that table; D and trimming were obtained from the DNA. The table records about 250,000 clones, 75% to 90% of them present only once.

The sequencing input was PBMCs or T cells enriched from blood (not recorded which). This TCR came from a woman younger than 30 who had recovered from COVID-19. This chain links TRBV30 with TRBJ1-5, with TRBD1 identical over 7 bases. CDR3 protein: CALGDRGNQPQHF. In DNA, the CDR3 is TGTGCTTTAGGGGACAGAGGAAATCAGCCCCAGCATTTT.